The source of this TCR beta chain is a study of regulatory T cells in long-lasting Graves disease. This sample's time point: newly diagnosed GD, antithyroid drugs for less than 3 months. With RNA extracted from PBMCs as input, the TCR library was made. Building the TCR beta libraries relied on iRepertoire HTBI primers, and CDR3 regions underwent Arm-PCR. One entry per CDR3 protein, called by TCRdb with MiXCR from the multiplex PCR reads. In the table there are approximately 400,000 distinct CDR3 sequences, 12% of which are singletons. Looked up from germline, CDR1 is LGHNA and CDR2 is YSLEER. V lost 0 bases to trimming and J lost 9 bases, with 7 bases between them. The CDR3 sequence is 12 residues long. This clonotype has just a few counts. Separately, the same data were catalogued under a study of T cells in Graves' hyperthyroidism and ophthalmopathy.

The TCR originated in a woman aged 18-29 years with Graves disease. The J gene is TRBJ2-3, the V gene TRBV4-3; D unclear. The starting material was peripheral blood mononuclear cells (PBMCs), obtained at new diagnosis, from a patient treated with antithyroid drugs. For the CDR3, the DNA is TGCGCCAGCAGCCAAGATGGTGGCACGCAGTATTTT. Protein sequence: CASSQDGGTQYF.